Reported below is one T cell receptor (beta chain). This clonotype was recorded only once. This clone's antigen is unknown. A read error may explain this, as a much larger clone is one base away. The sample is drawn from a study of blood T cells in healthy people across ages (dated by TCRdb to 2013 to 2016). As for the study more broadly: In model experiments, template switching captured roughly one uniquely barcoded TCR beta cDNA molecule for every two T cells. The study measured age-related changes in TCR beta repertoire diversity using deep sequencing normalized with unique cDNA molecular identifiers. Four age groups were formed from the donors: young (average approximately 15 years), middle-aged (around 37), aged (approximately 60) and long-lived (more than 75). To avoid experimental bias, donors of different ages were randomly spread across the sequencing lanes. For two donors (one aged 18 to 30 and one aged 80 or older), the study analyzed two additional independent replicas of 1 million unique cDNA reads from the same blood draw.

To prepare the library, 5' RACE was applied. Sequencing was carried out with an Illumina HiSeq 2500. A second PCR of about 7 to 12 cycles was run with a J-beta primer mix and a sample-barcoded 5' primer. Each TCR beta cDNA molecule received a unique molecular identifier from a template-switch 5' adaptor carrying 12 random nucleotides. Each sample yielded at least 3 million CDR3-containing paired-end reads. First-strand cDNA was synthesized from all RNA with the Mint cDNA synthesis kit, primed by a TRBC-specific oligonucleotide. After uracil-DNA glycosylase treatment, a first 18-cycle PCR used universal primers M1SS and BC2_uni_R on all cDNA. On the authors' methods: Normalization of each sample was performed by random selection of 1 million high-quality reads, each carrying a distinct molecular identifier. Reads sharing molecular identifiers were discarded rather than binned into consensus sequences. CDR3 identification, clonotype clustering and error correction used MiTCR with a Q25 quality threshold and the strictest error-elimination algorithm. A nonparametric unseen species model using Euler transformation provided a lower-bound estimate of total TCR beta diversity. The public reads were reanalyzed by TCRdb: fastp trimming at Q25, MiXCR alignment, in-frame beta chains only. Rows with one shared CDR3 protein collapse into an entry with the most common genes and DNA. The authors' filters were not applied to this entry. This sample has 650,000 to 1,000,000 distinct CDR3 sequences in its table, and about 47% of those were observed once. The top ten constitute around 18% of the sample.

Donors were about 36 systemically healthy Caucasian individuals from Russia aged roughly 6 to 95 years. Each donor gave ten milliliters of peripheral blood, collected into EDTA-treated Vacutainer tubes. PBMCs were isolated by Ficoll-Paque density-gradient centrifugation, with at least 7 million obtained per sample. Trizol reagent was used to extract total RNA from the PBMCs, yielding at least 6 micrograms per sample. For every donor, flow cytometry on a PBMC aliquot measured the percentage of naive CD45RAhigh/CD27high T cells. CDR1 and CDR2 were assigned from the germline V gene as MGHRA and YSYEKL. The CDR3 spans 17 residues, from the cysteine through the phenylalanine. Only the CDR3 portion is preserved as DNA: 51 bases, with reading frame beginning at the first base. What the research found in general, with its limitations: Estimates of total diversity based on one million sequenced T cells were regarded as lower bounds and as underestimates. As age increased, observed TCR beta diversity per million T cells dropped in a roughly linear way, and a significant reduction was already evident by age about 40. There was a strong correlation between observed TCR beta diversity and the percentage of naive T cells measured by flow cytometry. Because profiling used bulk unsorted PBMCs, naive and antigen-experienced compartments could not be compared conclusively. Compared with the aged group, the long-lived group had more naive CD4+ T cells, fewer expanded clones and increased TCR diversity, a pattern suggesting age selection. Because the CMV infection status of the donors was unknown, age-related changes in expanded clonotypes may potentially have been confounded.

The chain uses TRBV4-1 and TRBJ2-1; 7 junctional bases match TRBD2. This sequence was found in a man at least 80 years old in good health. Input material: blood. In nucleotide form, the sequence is TGCGCCTGCAGCCACCCCCTCGTTAGCGGGCCTAACAATGAGCAGTTCTTC. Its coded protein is CACSHPLVSGPNNEQFF.